This T cell receptor (beta chain) derives from a study of technical replicates of blood from a few donors. Clones were sequenced by immunoSEQ multiplex PCR, and TCRdb holds only the in-frame ones, with some missing. Here the sample spans under 95,000 clones, approximately 94% being singletons. The V end lost 1 base, the J end lost 2 bases, and 12 bases lay between the germline ends. Germline CDR1 reads SGHRS; CDR2 reads YFSETQ. This CDR3 is 15 amino acids long. The chain carries TRBV5-1 and TRBJ2-5, with a possible D match to TRBD1 (6 bases). Sequenced sample: T cells isolated from PBMCs. The source of this sequence is a human donor in good health. For the CDR3, the DNA is TGCGCCAGCAGCTTGTCGGCAGGGGAGCAAGAGACCCAGTACTTC. Protein: CASSLSAGEQETQYF.